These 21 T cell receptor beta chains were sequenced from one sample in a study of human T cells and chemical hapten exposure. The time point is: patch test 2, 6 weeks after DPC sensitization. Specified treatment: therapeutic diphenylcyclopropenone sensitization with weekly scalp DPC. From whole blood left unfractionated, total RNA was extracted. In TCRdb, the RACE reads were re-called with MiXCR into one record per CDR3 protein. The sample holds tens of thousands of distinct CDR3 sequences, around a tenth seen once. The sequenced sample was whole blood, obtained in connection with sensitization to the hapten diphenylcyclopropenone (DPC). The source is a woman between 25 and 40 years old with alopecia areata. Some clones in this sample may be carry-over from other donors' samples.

CDR3 DNA sequence: TGTGCCAGCAGCCATGGAAGCGGGGGGCTTACAATCGAGCAGTTCTTC. It encodes CASSHGSGGLTIEQFF. This chain connects TRBV4-2 to TRBJ2-1; 9 bases map to TRBD2. The CDR3 length is 16 residues. Per the germline V gene, CDR1 is LGHNA and CDR2 is YNFKEQ. Trimming removed 3 bases from V and 10 bases from J; junction bases left unmatched: 13.

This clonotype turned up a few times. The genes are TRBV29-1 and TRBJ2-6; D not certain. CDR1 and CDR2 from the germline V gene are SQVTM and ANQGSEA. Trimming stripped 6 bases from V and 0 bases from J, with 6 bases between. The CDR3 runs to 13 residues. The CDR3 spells CSVFSSGANVLTF. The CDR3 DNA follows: TGCAGCGTATTTAGCTCTGGGGCCAACGTCCTGACTTTC.

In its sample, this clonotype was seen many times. CDR3 nucleotide sequence: TGTGCCAGCAGTTACTCGTCCGGTAGCTCCTACGAGCAGTACTTC. It is translated as CASSYSSGSSYEQYF. This sequence joins TRBV6-5 and TRBJ2-7, with D uncertain. Trimming removed 0 bases at V and 0 bases at J, with 9 bases between. Germline CDR1 is MNHEY and CDR2 is SVGAGI. This CDR3 contains 15 residues.

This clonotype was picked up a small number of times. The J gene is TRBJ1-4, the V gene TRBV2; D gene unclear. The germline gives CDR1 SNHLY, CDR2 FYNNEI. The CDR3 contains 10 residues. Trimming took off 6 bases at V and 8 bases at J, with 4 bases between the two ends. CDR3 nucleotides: TGTGCCAGCAGGCGGGAAAAACTGTTTTTT. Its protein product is CASRREKLFF.

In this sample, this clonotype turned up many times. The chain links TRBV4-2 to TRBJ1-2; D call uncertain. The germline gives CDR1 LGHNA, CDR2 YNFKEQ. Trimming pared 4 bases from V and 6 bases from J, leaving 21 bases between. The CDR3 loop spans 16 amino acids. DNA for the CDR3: TGTGCCAGCAGCCTCGATCGGCCACCCCAGGCCCATGGCTACACCTTC. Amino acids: CASSLDRPPQAHGYTF.

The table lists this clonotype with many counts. The CDR3 nucleotides read TGTGCCAGCAGTCCGGAATCAATCGGATCACCCCTCCACTTT. Residues: CASSPESIGSPLHF. The V and J genes are TRBV6-1 and TRBJ1-6; no firm D call. Germline V CDR1 and CDR2: MNHNS, SASEGT. Between the trimmed V and J ends, which lost 5 bases and 10 bases, there was a span of 15 bases. This CDR3 contains 14 residues.

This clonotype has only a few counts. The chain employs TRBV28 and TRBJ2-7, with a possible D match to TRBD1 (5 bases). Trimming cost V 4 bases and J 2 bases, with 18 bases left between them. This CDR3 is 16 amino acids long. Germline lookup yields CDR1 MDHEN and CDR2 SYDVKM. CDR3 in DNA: TGTGCCAGCAGTTCCCTACTCCCGACAGAGACCTACGAGCAGTACTTC. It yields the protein CASSSLLPTETYEQYF. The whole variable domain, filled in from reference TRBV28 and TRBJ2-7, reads DVKVTQSSRYLVKRTGEKVFLECVQDMDHENMFWYRQDPGLGLRLIYFSYDVKMKEKGDIPEGYSVSREKKERFSLILESASTNQTSMYLCASSSLLPTETYEQYFGPGTRLTVT.

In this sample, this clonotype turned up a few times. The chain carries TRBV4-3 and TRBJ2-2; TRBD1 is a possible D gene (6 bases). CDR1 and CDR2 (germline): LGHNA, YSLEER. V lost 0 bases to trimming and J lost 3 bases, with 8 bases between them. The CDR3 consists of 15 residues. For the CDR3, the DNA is TGCGCCAGCAGCCAAGACACAGGGTACACCGGGGAGCTGTTTTTT. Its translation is CASSQDTGYTGELFF.

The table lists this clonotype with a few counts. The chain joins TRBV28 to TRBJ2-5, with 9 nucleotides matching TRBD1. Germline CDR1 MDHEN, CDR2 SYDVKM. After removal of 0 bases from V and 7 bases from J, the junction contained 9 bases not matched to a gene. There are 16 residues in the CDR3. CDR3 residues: CASSLWPGTGTGTQYF. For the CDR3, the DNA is TGTGCCAGCAGTTTATGGCCCGGGACAGGGACCGGGACCCAGTACTTC.

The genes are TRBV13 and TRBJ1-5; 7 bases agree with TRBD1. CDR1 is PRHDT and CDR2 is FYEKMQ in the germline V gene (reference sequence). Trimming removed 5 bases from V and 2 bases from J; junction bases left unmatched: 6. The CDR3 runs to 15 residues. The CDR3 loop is CASSARQGRNQPQHF. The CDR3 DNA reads TGTGCCAGCAGCGCCCGACAGGGACGCAATCAGCCCCAGCATTTT.

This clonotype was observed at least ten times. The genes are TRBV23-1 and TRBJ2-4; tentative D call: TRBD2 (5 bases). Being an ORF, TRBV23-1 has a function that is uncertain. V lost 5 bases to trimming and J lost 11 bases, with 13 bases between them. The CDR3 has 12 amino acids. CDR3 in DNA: TGCGCCAGCAGTTCCCGGGGTGACCTTCAGTACTTC. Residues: CASSSRGDLQYF.

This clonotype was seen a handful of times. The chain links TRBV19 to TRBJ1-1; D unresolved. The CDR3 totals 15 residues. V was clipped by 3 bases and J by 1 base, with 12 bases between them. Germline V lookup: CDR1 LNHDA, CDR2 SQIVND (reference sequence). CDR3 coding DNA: TGTGCCAGTAGTATCTCCAGGCTAACGAACACTGAAGCTTTCTTT. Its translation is CASSISRLTNTEAFF.

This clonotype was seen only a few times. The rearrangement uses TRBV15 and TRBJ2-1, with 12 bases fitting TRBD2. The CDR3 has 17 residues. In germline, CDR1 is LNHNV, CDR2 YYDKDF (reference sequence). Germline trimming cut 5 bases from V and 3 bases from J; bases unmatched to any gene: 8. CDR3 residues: CATSGRTSGDLYNEQFF. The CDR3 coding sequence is TGTGCCACCAGCGGTCGGACTAGCGGGGACCTCTACAATGAGCAGTTCTTC.

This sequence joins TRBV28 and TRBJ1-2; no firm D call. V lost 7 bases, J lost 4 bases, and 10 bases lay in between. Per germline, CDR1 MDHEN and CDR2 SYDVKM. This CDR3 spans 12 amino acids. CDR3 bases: TGTGCCAGCATCTCAACCAGCTATGGCTACACCTTC. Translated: CASISTSYGYTF.

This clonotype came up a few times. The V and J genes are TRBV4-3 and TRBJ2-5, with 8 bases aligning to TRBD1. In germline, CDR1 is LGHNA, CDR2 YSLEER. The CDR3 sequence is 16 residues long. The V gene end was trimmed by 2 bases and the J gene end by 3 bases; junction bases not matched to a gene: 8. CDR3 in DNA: TGCGCCAGCAGCCAATTCTTCGGACAGGGAAAAGAGACCCAGTACTTC. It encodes CASSQFFGQGKETQYF.

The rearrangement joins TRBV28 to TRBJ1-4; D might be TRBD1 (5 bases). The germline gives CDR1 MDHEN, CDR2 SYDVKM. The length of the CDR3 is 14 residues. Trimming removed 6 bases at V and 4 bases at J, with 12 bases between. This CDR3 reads CASSIQVNNEKLFF. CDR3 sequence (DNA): TGTGCCAGCAGCATACAGGTGAATAATGAAAAACTGTTTTTT.

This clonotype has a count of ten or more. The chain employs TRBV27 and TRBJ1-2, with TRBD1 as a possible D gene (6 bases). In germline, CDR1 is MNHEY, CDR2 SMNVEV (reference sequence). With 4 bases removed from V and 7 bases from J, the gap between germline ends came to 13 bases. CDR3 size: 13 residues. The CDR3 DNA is TGTGCCAGCAGTTGGACAGCCCATTTTGGCTACACCTTC. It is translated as CASSWTAHFGYTF.

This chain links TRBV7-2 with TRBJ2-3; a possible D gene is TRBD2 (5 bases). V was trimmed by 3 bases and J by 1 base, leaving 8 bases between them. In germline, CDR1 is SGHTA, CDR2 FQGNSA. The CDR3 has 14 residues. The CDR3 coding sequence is TGTGCCAGCAGCTTGGACGGGGGCACAGATACGCAGTATTTT. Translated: CASSLDGGTDTQYF.

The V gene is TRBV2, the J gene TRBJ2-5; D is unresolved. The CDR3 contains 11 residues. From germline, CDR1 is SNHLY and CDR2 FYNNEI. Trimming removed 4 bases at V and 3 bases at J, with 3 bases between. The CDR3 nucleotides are TGTGCCAGCAGTGGAAAAGAGACCCAGTACTTC. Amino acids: CASSGKETQYF. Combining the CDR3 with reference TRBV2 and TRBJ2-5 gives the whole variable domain EPEVTQTPSHQVTQMGQEVILRCVPISNHLYFYWYRQILGQKVEFLVSFYNNEISEKSEIFDDQFSVERPDGSNFTLKIRSTKLEDSAMYFCASSGKETQYFGPGTRLLVL.

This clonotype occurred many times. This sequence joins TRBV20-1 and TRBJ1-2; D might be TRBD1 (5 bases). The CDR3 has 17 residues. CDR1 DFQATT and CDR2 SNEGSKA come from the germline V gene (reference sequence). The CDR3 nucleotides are TGCAGGGCCGACGGGGCGGCAACAATGAGCCTCGCCTATGGCTACACCTTC. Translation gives CRADGAATMSLAYGYTF.

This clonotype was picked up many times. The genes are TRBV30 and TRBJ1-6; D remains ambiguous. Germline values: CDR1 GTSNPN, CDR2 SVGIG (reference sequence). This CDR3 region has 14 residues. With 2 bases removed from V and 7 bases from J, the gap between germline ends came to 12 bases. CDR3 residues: CAWSIPGVNSPLHF. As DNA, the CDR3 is TGTGCCTGGAGTATTCCTGGGGTGAATTCACCCCTCCACTTT.